These T cell receptor beta chains were read from a single sample in a study of T-cell memory formation after mild COVID-19. Each CDR3 protein gets one entry after TCRdb re-called the 5' RACE reads with MiXCR. This sample has 350,000 to 450,000 distinct CDR3 sequences, with 20% to 25% found just once. Input material: PBMCs or a T cell subset sorted from them (not recorded which). The receptor source for this set is an adult woman who had mild COVID-19 (a few samples of this study predate the infection). Cell type and time point are not known. The CDR3 runs from the conserved cysteine through the conserved F or W. Each record gives: CDR3 protein, J gene, V gene.

CASSLGAVNTEAFF | TRBJ1-1 | TRBV11-2
CASSLTGVIGNEQFF | TRBJ2-1 | TRBV5-8
CASSPRSSGRPYEQYF | TRBJ2-7 | TRBV11-2
CASTEGGSANQPQHF | TRBJ1-5 | TRBV7-9
CASSSGTEAYGYTF | TRBJ1-2 | TRBV4-1
CSAGPGLGSYNEQFF | TRBJ2-1 | TRBV20-1
CASSWYDEQFF | TRBJ2-1 | TRBV6-6
CASSLRQGADSPLHF | TRBJ1-6 | TRBV7-3
CASSPGGYTDTQYF | TRBJ2-3 | TRBV9
CSARKASGGADTGELFF | TRBJ2-2 | TRBV20-1
CASSPRRVAFF | TRBJ1-1 | TRBV7-9
CASSRTGGANQPQHF | TRBJ1-5 | TRBV7-9
CASSPGQRNQPQHF | TRBJ1-5 | TRBV7-2
CATSDSSGKNPFF | TRBJ2-1 | TRBV24-1
CASSLDYGSGYNEQFF | TRBJ2-1 | TRBV5-6
CSAPGTSGRKKETQYF | TRBJ2-5 | TRBV20-1
CAISESGSSRGPGNTIYF | TRBJ1-3 | TRBV10-3
CASSLPQSRPDTQYF | TRBJ2-3 | TRBV7-2
CSARPGRSYNEQFF | TRBJ2-1 | TRBV20-1
CASSPLGLALYSGANVLTF | TRBJ2-6 | TRBV7-2
CAISEYQGDTYEQYF | TRBJ2-7 | TRBV10-3
CSGTISTDTQYF | TRBJ2-3 | TRBV20-1
CASSVVRGARTGELFF | TRBJ2-2 | TRBV9
CASSSYDLPQHF | TRBJ1-5 | TRBV7-2
CASSQTTTQYF | TRBJ2-3 | TRBV12-3/TRBV12-4
CASSVDRPNYGYTF | TRBJ1-2 | TRBV19
CATSDSRTVWGYTF | TRBJ1-2 | TRBV24-1
CASSLADNEQFF | TRBJ2-1 | TRBV7-3
CSARDSKHRAYEQYF | TRBJ2-7 | TRBV20-1
CASSVDGLFRYTF | TRBJ1-2 | TRBV2
CASSLSPEQYF | TRBJ2-7 | TRBV7-9
CASSGWDRDADTQYF | TRBJ2-3 | TRBV2
CASSLSLNTEAFF | TRBJ1-1 | TRBV7-7